Sequencing of this TCR beta chain was carried out in a study of blood T cell repertoires in COVID-19. About the study: The United States, Italy and Spain provided the acute and convalescent COVID-19 samples. T cells, B-cell-depleted T cells, or PBMCs provided the cDNA or gDNA that served as material.

Authors' data handling: Researchers report that nucleated cell counts were estimated from reference gene primer amplification. Sequencing used immunoSEQ multiplex PCR; TCRdb keeps in-frame clones, though not all of them. That table is the source of V, J and clone size, and D and trimming were worked out from the DNA. The sample comprises more than 100,000 clones, about 85% of which are singletons, and approximately 3% rests with the top ten. The germline gives CDR1 SGHTA, CDR2 FQGNSA. The V end was cut by 0 bases, the J end by 9 bases, with 11 bases between. CDR3 size: 13 residues. This receptor was identified in a man aged 45-60 years in a cohort sampled during active COVID-19. The chain carries TRBV7-2 and TRBJ2-5, with D possibly TRBD2 on 7 matching bases. Sequencing used peripheral blood. In DNA, the CDR3 is TGTGCCAGCAGCTTAGCGGGGGAGGGGGCCCAGTACTTC. Its translation: CASSLAGEGAQYF.